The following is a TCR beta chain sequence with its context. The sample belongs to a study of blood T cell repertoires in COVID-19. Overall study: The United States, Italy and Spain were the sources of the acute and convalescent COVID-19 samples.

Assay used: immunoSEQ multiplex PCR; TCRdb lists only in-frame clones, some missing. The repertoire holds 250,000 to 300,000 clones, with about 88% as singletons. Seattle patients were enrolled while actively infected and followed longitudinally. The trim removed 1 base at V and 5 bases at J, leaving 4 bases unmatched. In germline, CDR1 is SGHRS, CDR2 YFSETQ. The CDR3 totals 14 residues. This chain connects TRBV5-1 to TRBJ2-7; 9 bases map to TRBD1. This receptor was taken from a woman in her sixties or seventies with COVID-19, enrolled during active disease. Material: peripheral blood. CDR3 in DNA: TGCGCCAGCAGCTTGAACAGGGGGCTAAACGAGCAGTACTTC. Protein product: CASSLNRGLNEQYF. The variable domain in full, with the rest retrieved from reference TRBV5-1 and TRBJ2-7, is KAGVTQTPRYLIKTRGQQVTLSCSPISGHRSVSWYQQTPGQGLQFLFEYFSETQRNKGNFPGRFSGRQFSNSRSEMNVSTLELGDSALYLCASSLNRGLNEQYFGPGTRLTVT.